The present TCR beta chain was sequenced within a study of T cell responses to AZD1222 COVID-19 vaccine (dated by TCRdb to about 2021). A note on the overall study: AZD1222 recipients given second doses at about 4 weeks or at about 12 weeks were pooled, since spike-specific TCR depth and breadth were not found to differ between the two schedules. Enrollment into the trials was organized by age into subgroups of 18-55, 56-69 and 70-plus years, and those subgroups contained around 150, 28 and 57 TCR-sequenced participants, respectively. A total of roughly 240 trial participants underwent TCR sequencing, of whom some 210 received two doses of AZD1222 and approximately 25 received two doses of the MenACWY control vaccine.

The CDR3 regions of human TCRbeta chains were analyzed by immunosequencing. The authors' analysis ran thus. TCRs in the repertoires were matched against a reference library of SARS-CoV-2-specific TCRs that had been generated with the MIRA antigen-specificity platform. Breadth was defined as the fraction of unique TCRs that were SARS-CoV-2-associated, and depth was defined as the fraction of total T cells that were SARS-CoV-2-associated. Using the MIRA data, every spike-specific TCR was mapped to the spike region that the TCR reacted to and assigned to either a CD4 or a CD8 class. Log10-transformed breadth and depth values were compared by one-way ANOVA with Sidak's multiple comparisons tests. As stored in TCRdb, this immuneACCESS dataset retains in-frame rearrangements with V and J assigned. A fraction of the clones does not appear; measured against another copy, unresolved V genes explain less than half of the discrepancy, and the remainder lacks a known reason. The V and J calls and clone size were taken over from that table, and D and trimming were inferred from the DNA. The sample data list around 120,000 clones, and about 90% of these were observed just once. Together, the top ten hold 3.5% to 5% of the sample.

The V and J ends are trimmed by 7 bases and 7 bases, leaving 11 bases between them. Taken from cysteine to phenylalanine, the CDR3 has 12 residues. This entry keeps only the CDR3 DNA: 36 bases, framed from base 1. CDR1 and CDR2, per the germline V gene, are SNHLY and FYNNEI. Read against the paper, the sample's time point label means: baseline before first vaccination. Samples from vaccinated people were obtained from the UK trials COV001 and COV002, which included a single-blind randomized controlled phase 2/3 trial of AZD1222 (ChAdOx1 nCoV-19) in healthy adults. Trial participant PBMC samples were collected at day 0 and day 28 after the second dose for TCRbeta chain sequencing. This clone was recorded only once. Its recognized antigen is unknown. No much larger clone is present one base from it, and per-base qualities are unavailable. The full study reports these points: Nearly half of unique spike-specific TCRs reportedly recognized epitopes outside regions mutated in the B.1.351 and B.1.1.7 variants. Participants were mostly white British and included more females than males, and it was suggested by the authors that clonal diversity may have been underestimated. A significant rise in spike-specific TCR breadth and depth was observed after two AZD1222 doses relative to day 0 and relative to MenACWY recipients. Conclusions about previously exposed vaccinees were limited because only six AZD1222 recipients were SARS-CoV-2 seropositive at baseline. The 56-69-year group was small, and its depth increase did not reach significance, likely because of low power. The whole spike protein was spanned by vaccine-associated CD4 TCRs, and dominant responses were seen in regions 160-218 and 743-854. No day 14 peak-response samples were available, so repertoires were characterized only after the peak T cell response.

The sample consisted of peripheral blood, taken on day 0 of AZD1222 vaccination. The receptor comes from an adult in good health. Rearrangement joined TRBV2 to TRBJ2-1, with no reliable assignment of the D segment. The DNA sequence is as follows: TGTGCCAGCAATCTATTAGAGAATGAGCAGTTCTTC. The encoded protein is CASNLLENEQFF.